This record covers a single T cell receptor beta chain. Antigen: not known. The data are from a study of T cells after yellow fever vaccination. TCRdb re-analysed the 5' RACE reads in MiXCR, keeping a single row per CDR3 protein. Of 150,000 to 200,000 distinct CDR3 sequences listed, 7% to 10% are singletons. The CDR3 is made up of 12 amino acids. Germline CDR1 ENHRY, CDR2 SYGVKD. Trimming pared 7 bases from V and 5 bases from J, leaving 11 bases between. General study findings and limits: Peaking on day 5 versus 15, the secondary response was faster but weaker. Sorted repertoires could include abundant contaminating clonotypes from bulk cells. Post-booster reappearance was seen for most primary-vaccination clones (about 96% CD4, 75% to 90% CD8).

V gene TRBV10-3 combines with J gene TRBJ2-5; D unclear. The receptor was derived from a man between 18 and 29 years old who received the YFV17D yellow fever vaccine. Specimen: CD8+ T cells sorted from PBMCs, collected 45 days after the yellow fever booster vaccination. The CDR3 reads CAITPPWETQYF. DNA for the CDR3: TGTGCCATCACACCCCCCTGGGAGACCCAGTACTTC.